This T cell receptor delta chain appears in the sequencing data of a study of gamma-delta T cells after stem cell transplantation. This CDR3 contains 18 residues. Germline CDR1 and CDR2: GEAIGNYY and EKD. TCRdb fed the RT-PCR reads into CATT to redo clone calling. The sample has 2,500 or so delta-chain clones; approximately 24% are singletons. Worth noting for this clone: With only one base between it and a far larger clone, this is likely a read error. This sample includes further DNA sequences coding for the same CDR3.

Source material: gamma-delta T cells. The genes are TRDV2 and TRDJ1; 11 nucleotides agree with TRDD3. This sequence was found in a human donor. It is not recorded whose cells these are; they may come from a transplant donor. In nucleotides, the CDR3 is TGTGCCTGTGAGCGACTGGGGGATAGGAACCAAAACACCGATAAACTCATCTTC. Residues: CACERLGDRNQNTDKLIF.